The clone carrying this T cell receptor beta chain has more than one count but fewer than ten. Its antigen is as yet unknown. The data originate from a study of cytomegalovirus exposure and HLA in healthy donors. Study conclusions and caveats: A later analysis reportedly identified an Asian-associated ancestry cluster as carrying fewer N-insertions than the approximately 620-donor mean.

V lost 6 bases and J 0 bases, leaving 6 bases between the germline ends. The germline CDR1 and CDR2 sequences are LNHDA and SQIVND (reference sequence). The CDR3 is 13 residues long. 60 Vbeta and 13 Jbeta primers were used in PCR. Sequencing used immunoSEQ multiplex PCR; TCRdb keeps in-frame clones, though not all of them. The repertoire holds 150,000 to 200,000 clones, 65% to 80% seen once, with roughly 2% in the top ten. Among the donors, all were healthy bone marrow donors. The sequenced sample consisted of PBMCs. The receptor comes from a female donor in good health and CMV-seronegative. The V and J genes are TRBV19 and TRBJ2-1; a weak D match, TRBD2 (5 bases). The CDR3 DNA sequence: TGTGCCAGTAGGAGGGACTCCTACAATGAGCAGTTCTTC. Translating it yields CASRRDSYNEQFF.